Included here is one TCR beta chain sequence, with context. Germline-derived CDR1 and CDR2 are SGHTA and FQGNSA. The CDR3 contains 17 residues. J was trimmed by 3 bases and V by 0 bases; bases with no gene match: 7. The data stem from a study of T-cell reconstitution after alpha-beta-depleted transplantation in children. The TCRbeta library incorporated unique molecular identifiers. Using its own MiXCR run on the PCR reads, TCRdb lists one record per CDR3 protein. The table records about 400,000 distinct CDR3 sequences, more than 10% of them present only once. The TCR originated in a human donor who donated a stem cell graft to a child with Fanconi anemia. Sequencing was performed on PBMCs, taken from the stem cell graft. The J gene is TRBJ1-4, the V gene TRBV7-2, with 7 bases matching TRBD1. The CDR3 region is CASSLALWTGANEKLFF. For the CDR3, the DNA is TGTGCCAGCAGCTTAGCACTTTGGACAGGCGCTAATGAAAAACTGTTTTTT.